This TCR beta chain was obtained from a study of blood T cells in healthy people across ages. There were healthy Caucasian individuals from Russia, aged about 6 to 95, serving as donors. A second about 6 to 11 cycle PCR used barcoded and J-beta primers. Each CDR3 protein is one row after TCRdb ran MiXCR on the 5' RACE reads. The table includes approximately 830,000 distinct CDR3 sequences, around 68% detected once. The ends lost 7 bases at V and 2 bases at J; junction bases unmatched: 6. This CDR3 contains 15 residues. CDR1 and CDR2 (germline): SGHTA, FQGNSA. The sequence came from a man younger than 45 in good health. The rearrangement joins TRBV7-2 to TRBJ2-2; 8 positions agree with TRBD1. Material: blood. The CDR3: CASNRGWGNTGELFF. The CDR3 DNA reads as TGTGCCAGCAACAGGGGGTGGGGCAACACCGGGGAGCTGTTTTTT. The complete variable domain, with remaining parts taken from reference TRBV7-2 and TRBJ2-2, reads GAGVSQSPSNKVTEKGKDVELRCDPISGHTALYWYRQSLGQGLEFLIYFQGNSAPDKSGLPSDRFSAERTGGSVSTLTIQRTQQEDSAVYLCASNRGWGNTGELFFGEGSRLTVL.